This T cell receptor (beta chain) was sequenced for a study of cytomegalovirus exposure and HLA in healthy donors. General study results and limits: In an earlier analysis, productive rearrangement rates for most beta V segments clustered near 87% or 30%.

This CDR3 region has 17 residues. CDR1 MGHRA and CDR2 YSYEKL come from the germline V gene. The V and J ends lost 2 bases and 5 bases, in that order; junction bases with no gene match: 6. Points on this clone: Its antigen is currently unknown.

Each donor's status was that of a healthy bone marrow donor. It was with 60 Vbeta and 13 Jbeta primers that the PCR ran. Measured with immunoSEQ multiplex PCR; TCRdb has only the in-frame clones, and not every one. The table has about 150,000 clones, 80% seen once. The sequencing sample was made of PBMCs. The source is a man aged 25 to 40 in good health and CMV-seropositive. This chain uses TRBV4-1 with TRBJ2-3; 14 nucleotides align to TRBD2. CDR3 DNA sequence: TGCGCCAGCAGCCAACGACTAGCGGGAGGGCCGGGAGATACGCAGTATTTT. It encodes CASSQRLAGGPGDTQYF.